The T cell receptor beta chain under discussion was sequenced for a study of post-analysis software for immune sequencing data. Points from the study as a whole: In multiple sclerosis, normalized Chao1 diversity was significantly below that of controls. Patients used roughly five TRBV segments, including TRBV5-6, TRBV5-1 and TRBV20-1, more often than controls.

Turning to this clonotype: The antigen remains unidentified.

Unique molecular identifiers were built into the TCR beta cDNA libraries. Via MiXCR, TCRdb re-called the PCR reads, giving one row per CDR3 protein. Of a few hundred thousand distinct CDR3 sequences listed, roughly a third are singletons. Germline V gives CDR1 SGHKS, CDR2 YYEKEE (reference sequence). V lost 4 bases and J lost 0, with 11 bases in between. CDR3 length: 15 residues. Sequencing was performed on blood. The TCR was taken from a girl under 18 with multiple sclerosis. This rearrangement joins TRBV5-5 to TRBJ2-1, with D maybe TRBD2 (5 bases). CDR3 coding DNA: TGTGCCAGCAGCCCGGAGGCTAGCTCCTACAATGAGCAGTTCTTC. Translated: CASSPEASSYNEQFF.